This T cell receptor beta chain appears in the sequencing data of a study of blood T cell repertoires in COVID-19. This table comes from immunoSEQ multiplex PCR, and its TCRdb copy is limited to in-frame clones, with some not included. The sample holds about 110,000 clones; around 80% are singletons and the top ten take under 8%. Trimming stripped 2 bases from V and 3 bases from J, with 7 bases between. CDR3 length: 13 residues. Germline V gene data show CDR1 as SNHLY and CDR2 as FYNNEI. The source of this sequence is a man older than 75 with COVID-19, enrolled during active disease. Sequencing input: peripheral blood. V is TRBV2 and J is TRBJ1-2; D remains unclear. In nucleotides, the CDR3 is TGTGCCAGCAGTGAAAACGGTCACTATGGCTACACCTTC. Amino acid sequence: CASSENGHYGYTF. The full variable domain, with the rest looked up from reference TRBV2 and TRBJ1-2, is EPEVTQTPSHQVTQMGQEVILRCVPISNHLYFYWYRQILGQKVEFLVSFYNNEISEKSEIFDDQFSVERPDGSNFTLKIRSTKLEDSAMYFCASSENGHYGYTFGSGTRLTVV.